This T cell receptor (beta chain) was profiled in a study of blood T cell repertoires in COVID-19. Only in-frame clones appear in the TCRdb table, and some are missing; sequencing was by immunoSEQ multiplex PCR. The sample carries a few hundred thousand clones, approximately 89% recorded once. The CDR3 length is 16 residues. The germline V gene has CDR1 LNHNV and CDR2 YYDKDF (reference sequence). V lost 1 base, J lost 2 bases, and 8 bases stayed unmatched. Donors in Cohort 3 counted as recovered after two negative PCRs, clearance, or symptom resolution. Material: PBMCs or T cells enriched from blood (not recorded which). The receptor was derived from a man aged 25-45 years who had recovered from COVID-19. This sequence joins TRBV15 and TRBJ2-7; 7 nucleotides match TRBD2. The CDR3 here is CATSRGGGGEPYEQYF. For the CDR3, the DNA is TGTGCCACCAGCAGAGGCGGGGGAGGGGAACCCTACGAGCAGTACTTC.